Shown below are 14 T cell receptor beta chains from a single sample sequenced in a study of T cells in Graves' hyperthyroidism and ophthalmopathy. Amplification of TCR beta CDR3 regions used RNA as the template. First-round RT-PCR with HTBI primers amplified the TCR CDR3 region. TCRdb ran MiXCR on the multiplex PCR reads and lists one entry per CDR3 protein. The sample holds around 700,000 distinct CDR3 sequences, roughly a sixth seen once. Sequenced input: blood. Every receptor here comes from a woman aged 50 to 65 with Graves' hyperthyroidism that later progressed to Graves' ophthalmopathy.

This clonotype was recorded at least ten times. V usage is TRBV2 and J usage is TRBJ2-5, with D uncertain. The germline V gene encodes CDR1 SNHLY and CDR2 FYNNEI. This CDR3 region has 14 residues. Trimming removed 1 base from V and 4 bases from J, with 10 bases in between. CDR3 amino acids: CASSEVQRGETQYF. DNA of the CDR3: TGTGCCAGCAGTGAAGTCCAGAGAGGAGAGACCCAGTACTTC.

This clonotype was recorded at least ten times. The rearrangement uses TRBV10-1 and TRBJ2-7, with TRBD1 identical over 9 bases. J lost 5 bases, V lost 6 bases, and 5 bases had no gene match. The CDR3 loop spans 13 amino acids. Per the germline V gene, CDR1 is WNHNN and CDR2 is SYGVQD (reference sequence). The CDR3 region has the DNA TGCGCCAGCAGCCGGGACAGGGCCCACGAGCAGTACTTC. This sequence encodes CASSRDRAHEQYF.

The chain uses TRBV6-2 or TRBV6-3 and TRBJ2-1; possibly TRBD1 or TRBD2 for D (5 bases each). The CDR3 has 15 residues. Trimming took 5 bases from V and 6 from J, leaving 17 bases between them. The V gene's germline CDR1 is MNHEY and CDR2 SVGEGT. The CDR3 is CASSDRDRQINEQFF. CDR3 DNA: TGTGCCAGCAGTGACCGGGACCGGCAAATCAATGAGCAGTTCTTC.

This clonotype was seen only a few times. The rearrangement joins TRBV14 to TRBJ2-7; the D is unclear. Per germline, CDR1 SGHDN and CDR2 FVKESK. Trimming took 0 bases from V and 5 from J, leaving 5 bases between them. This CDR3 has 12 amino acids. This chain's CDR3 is CASSQDRNEQYF. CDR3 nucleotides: TGTGCCAGCAGCCAAGATCGGAACGAGCAGTACTTC.

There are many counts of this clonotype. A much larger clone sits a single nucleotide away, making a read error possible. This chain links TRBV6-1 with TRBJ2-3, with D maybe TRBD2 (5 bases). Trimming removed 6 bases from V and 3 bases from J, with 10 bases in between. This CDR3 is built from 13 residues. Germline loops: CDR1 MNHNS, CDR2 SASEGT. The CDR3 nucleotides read TGTGCCAGCAGACCCCCGGGAACAGATACGCAGTATTTT. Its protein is CASRPPGTDTQYF.

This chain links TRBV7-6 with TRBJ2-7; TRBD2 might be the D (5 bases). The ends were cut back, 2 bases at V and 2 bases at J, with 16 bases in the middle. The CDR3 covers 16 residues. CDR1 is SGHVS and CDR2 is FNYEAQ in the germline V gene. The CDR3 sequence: CASSLLHEGTPYEQYF. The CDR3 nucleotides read TGTGCCAGCAGCTTACTCCATGAGGGAACCCCCTACGAGCAGTACTTC.

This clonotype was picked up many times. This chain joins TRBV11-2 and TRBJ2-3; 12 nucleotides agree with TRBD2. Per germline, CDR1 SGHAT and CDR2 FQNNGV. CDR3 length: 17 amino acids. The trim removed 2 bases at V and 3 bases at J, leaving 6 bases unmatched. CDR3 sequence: CASSLRGGLAGTDTQYF. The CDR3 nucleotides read TGTGCCAGCAGCTTAAGGGGTGGACTAGCGGGGACAGATACGCAGTATTTT.

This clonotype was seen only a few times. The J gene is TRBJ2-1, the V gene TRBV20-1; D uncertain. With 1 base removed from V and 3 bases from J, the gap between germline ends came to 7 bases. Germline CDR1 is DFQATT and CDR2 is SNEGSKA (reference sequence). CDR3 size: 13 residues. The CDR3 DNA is TGCAGTGCTAGAGGACTTGACTACAATGAGCAGTTCTTC. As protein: CSARGLDYNEQFF.

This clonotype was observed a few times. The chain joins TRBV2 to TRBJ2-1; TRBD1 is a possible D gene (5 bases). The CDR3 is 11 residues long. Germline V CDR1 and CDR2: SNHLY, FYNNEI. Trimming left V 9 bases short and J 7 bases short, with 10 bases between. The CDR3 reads CARGVINEQFF. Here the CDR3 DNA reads TGTGCCAGAGGGGTTATAAATGAGCAGTTCTTC.

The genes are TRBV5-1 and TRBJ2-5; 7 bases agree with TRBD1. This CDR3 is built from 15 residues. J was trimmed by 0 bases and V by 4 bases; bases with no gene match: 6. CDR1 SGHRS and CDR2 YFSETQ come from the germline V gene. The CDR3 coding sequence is TGCGCCAGCAGCCCCGGGACAGCACACCAAGAGACCCAGTACTTC. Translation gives CASSPGTAHQETQYF.

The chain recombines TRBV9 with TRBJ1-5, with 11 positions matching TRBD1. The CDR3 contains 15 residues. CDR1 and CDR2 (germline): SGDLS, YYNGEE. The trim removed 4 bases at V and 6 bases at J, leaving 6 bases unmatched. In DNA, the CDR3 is TGTGCCAGCAGCCAAGGACAGGGGGCACTTCAGCCCCAGCATTTT. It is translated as CASSQGQGALQPQHF.

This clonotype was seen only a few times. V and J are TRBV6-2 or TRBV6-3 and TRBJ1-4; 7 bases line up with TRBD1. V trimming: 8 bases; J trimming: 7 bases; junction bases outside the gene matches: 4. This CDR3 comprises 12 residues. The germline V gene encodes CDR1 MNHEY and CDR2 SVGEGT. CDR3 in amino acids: CASGTDTEKLFF. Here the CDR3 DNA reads TGTGCCAGCGGGACAGACACTGAAAAACTGTTTTTT.

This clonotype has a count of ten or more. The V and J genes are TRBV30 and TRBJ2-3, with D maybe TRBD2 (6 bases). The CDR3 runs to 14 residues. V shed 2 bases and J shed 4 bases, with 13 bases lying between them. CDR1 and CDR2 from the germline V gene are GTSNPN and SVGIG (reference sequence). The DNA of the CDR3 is TGTGCCTGGAGTTTGGGGGGTGGGTCAGATACGCAGTATTTT. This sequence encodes CAWSLGGGSDTQYF.

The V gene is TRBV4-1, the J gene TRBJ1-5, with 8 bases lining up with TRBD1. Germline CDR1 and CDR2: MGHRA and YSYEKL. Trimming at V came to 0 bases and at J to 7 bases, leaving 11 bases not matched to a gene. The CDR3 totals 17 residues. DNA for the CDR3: TGCGCCAGCAGCCAAGAGGGGCAGACAGGGGTTCGGCAGCCCCAGCATTTT. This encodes CASSQEGQTGVRQPQHF.